This is a list of T cell receptor beta chains from one sample in a study of CD8+ T cells in alopecia areata. Measured with immunoSEQ multiplex PCR; TCRdb has only the in-frame clones, and not every one. The repertoire consists of about 98,000 clones, with 35% to 50% occurring once and the leading ten covering under 0.9%. Material: CD4+ T cells sorted from blood. The receptors stem from a human donor with alopecia areata. Both conserved end residues are part of each CDR3. The D gene is left open where the match is weak. Size values are once, few and many counts, or a class for expanded clones, and some rows have none.

J | D | V | size | CDR3 | DNA
TRBJ2-5 | NA | TRBV19 | few | CASSTAHQETQYF | TGTGCCAGTAGTACGGCACACCAAGAGACCCAGTACTTC
TRBJ2-3 | TRBD1 | TRBV7-3 | once | CASSEDRGSDTQYF | TGTGCCAGCAGCGAGGACAGGGGCTCAGATACGCAGTATTTT
TRBJ2-3 | TRBD2 | TRBV7-2 | NA | CASSSRLAVRTDTQYF | TGTGCCAGCAGCTCTAGACTAGCGGTCCGGACAGATACGCAGTATTTT
TRBJ2-1 | TRBD2 | TRBV11-2 | NA | CASRLAGGNNEQFF | TGTGCCAGCAGGCTAGCGGGCGGGAACAATGAGCAGTTCTTC
TRBJ2-1 | TRBD2 | TRBV29-1 | NA | CSVEDPSGRINEQFF | TGCAGCGTTGAAGACCCTAGCGGGAGAATCAATGAGCAGTTCTTC
TRBJ2-2 | TRBD2 | TRBV5-6 | few | CASSRGLAITGELFF | TGTGCCAGCAGCCGGGGACTAGCGATCACCGGGGAGCTGTTTTTT
TRBJ2-7 | TRBD2 | TRBV30 | few | CAGLAGGHKQYF | TGTGCCGGACTAGCGGGAGGTCACAAGCAGTACTTC
TRBJ2-7 | NA | TRBV29-1 | NA | CSVQGLSQGEQYF | TGCAGCGTCCAAGGCCTCAGCCAGGGCGAGCAGTACTTC
TRBJ1-2 | NA | TRBV29-1 | NA | CSVAEHDYGYTF | TGCAGCGTTGCCGAGCACGACTATGGCTACACCTTC
TRBJ2-1 | NA | TRBV7-2 | few | CASSYASSRDREQFF | TGTGCCAGCAGTTACGCTTCCTCTAGGGATCGTGAGCAGTTCTTC
TRBJ2-3 | NA | TRBV7-2 | NA | CASSAGPVDTQYF | TGTGCCAGCAGCGCGGGACCAGTGGATACGCAGTATTTT
TRBJ2-7 | NA | TRBV5-1 | NA | CASSLEGTAVGEQYF | TGCGCCAGCAGCTTGGAGGGCACCGCCGTGGGCGAGCAGTACTTC
TRBJ2-3 | NA | TRBV28 | NA | CASTHTGADTQYF | TGTGCCAGCACCCATACGGGCGCAGATACGCAGTATTTT
TRBJ2-1 | NA | TRBV29-1 | few | CSVAPQGGEQFF | TGCAGCGTCGCGCCGCAGGGGGGCGAGCAGTTCTTC
TRBJ2-2 | NA | TRBV7-2 | NA | CASRWDPGTGELFF | TGTGCCAGCAGGTGGGACCCAGGCACCGGGGAGCTGTTTTTT
TRBJ1-5 | TRBD1 | TRBV5-1 | few | CASSYQRTGVQPQHF | TGCGCCAGCAGCTACCAAAGGACAGGGGTTCAGCCCCAGCATTTT
TRBJ2-6 | NA | TRBV4-1 | few | CASSLRHLPGANVLTF | TGCGCCAGCAGCCTCCGACACCTCCCTGGGGCCAACGTCCTGACTTTC
TRBJ1-1 | TRBD1 | TRBV29-1 | NA | CSVGTGDTEAFF | TGCAGCGTGGGGACAGGGGACACTGAAGCTTTCTTT
TRBJ2-1 | NA | TRBV2 | NA | CASVSGADEQFF | TGTGCCAGCGTCTCAGGTGCGGATGAGCAGTTCTTC
TRBJ2-6 | NA | TRBV19 | few | CASMYPSGANVLTF | TGTGCCAGTATGTACCCCTCTGGGGCCAACGTCCTGACTTTC
TRBJ2-2 | NA | TRBV28 | few | CASSAAGNTGELFF | TGTGCCAGCAGCGCCGCGGGGAACACCGGGGAGCTGTTTTTT
TRBJ2-3 | NA | TRBV5-1 | NA | CASSRDSTDTQYF | TGCGCCAGCAGCCGCGACAGCACAGATACGCAGTATTTT